The T cell receptor beta chain under discussion was sequenced for a study of blood T cell repertoires in COVID-19. In the study overall: In each case, the material was cDNA or gDNA derived from T cells, B-cell-depleted T cells, or PBMCs.

CDR3 length equals 15 residues. Deletions cut 7 bases from V and 5 bases from J, with 20 bases between. Germline loops: CDR1 SNHLY, CDR2 FYNNEI. Original methodology: Researchers report that nucleated cell counts were estimated from reference gene primer amplification. The repertoire was sequenced with immunoSEQ multiplex PCR; TCRdb's copy has only in-frame clones and lacks some. That table furnishes V, J and clone size, whereas the DNA furnished D and trimming. The data contain 190,000 or so clones, around 83% of them seen just once; the ten biggest clones take up less than 3.5%. The TCR comes from a woman in her 30s with active or convalescent COVID-19. The specimen sequenced was peripheral blood. The rearrangement links TRBV2 to TRBJ1-2; weak D call: TRBD1 (6 bases). As DNA, the CDR3 is TGTGCCAGCACCCGGACCAGACAGGTTTCTTATGGCTACACCTTC. This translates into CASTRTRQVSYGYTF.